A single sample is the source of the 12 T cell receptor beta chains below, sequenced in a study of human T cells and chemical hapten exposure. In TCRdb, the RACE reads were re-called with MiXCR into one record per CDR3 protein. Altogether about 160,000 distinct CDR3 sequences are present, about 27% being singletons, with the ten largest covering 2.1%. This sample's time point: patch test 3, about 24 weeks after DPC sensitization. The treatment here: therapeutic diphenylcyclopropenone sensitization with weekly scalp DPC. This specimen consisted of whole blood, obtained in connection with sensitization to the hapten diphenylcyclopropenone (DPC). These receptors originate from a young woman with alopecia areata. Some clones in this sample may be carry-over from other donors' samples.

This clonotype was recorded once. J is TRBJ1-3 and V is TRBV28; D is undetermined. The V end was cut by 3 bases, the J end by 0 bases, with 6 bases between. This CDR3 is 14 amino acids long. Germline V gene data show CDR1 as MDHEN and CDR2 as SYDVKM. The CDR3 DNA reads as TGTGCCAGCAGTTTTCAGAGCTCTGGAAACACCATATATTTT. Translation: CASSFQSSGNTIYF.

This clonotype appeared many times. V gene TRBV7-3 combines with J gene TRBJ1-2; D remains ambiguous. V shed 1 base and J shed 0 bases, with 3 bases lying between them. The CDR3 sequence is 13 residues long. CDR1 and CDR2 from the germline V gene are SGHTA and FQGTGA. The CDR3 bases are TGTGCCAGCAGCTTAAATACTAACTATGGCTACACCTTC. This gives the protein CASSLNTNYGYTF.

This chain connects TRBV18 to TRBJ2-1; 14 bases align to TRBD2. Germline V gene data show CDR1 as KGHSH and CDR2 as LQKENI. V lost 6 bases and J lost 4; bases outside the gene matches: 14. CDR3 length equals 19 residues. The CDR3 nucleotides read TGTGCCAGCTCGCATATGTTCTGGACTAGCGGGAGGTCTTACAATGAGCAGTTCTTC. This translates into CASSHMFWTSGRSYNEQFF.

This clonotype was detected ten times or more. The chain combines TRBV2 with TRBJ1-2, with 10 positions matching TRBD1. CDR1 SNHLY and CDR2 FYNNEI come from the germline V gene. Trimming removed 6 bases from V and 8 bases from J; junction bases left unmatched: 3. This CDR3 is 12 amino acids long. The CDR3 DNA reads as TGTGCCAGCAGGACAGGGGGCGGAGGCTACACCTTC. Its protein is CASRTGGGGYTF.

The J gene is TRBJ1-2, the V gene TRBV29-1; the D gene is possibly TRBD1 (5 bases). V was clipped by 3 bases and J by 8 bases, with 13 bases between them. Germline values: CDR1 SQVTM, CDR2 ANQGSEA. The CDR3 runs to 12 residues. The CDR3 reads CSVEGTARGYTF. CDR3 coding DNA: TGCAGCGTTGAGGGGACGGCGCGAGGCTACACCTTC. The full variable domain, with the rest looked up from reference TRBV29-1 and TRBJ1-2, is SAVISQKPSRDICQRGTSLTIQCQVDSQVTMMFWYRQQPGQSLTLIATANQGSEATYESGFVIDKFPISRPNLTFSTLTVSNMSPEDSSIYLCSVEGTARGYTFGSGTRLTVV.

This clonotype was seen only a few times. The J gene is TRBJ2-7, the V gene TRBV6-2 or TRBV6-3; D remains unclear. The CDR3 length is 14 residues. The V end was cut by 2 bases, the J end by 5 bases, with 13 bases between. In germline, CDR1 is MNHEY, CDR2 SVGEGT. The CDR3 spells CASSYDLWSHEQYF. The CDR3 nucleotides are TGTGCCAGCAGTTACGACTTGTGGTCCCACGAGCAGTACTTC.

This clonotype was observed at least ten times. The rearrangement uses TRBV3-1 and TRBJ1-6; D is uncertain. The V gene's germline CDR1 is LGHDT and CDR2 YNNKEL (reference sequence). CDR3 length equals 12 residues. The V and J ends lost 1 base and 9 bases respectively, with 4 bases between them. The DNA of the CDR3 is TGTGCCAGCAGCCAAGTAGCTTCACCCCTCCACTTT. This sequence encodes CASSQVASPLHF.

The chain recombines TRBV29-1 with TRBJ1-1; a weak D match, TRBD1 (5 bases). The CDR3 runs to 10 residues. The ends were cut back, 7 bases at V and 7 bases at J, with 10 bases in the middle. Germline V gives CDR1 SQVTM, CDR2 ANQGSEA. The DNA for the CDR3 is TGCAGCGGCCAGGACATTGAAGCTTTCTTT. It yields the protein CSGQDIEAFF.

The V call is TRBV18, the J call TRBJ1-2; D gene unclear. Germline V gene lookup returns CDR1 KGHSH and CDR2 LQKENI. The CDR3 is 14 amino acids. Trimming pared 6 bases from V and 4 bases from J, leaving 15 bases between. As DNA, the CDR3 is TGTGCCAGCTCGCCGGCCTATAACATCTATGGCTACACCTTC. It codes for CASSPAYNIYGYTF. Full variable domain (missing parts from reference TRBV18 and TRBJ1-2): NAGVMQNPRHLVRRRGQEARLRCSPMKGHSHVYWYRQLPEEGLKFMVYLQKENIIDESGMPKERFSAEFPKEGPSILRIQQVVRGDSAAYFCASSPAYNIYGYTFGSGTRLTVV.

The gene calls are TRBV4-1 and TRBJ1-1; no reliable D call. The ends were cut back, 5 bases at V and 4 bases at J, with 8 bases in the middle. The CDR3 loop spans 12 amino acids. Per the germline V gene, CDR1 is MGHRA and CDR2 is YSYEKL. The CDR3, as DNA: TGCGCCAGCAGCGAAGGAGGCACTGAAGCTTTCTTT. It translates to CASSEGGTEAFF.

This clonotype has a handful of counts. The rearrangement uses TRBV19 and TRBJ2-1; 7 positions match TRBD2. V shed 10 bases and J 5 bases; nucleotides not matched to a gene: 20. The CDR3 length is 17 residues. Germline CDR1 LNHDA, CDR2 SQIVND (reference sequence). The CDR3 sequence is CATLRNLGRGGDNEQFF. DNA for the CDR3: TGTGCCACCCTACGAAATCTAGGGAGGGGAGGGGACAATGAGCAGTTCTTC.

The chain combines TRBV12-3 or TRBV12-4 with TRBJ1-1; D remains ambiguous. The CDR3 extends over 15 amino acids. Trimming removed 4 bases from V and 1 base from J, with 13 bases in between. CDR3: CASSSLRTRNTEAFF. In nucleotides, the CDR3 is TGTGCCAGCAGTTCCCTTCGAACTAGGAACACTGAAGCTTTCTTT.